The 28 T cell receptor beta chains given below trace back to one sample, sequenced in a study of siplizumab effects on memory and regulatory T cells. Profiling relied on immunoSEQ multiplex PCR, and the TCRdb table lists in-frame clones only, not all of them. The profile shows over 35,000 clones, about 90% of them singletons. The sequenced sample consisted of naive CD4+ T cells sorted from blood. These receptors were taken from a human donor in good health.

The chain has TRBV5-1 and TRBJ2-1; TRBD1 aligns across 11 bases. This CDR3 has 14 amino acids. CDR1 is SGHRS and CDR2 is YFSETQ in the germline V gene. The V segment lost 5 bases and the J segment 6 bases; nucleotides outside the gene matches: 4. DNA for the CDR3: TGCGCCAGCAGGGCCGGGACAGGGGGCAATGAGCAGTTCTTC. Encoded protein: CASRAGTGGNEQFF.

This clone was detected once. This chain links TRBV7-9 with TRBJ2-1, with 14 bases matching TRBD2. The junction had 4 bases not matched to a gene; V was cut back by 4 bases and J by 8 bases. Germline CDR1 reads SEHNR; CDR2 reads FQNEAQ (reference sequence). The CDR3 has 15 residues. The CDR3 region is CASSSGLAGAYEQFF. CDR3 nucleotide sequence: TGTGCCAGCAGCTCGGGACTAGCGGGAGCATATGAGCAGTTCTTC.

V usage is TRBV5-6 and J usage is TRBJ2-5; weak D call: TRBD2 (6 bases). Judging by the DNA end, TRBJ2-7 fits better; the J call may be wrong. CDR3 length: 15 amino acids. Germline V CDR1 and CDR2: SGHDT, YYEEEE. The CDR3 DNA is TGTGCCAGCAGCGCGCCATTAGCGGACTACTACGAGCAGTACTTC. Encoded protein: CASSAPLADYYEQYF.

The rearrangement links TRBV5-1 to TRBJ2-2, with TRBD1 matching 8 bases. From germline, CDR1 is SGHRS and CDR2 YFSETQ. Losses at the gene ends were 4 bases for V and 2 bases for J; bases not matched to a gene: 7. The CDR3 totals 16 residues. The CDR3 region has the DNA TGCGCCAGCAGCGACGGACAGGGCTCCAACACCGGGGAGCTGTTTTTT. Translated, it gives CASSDGQGSNTGELFF.

The rearrangement joins TRBV7-3 to TRBJ2-2; no clear D. The germline gives CDR1 SGHTA, CDR2 FQGTGA. V shed 4 bases and J shed 8 bases, with 11 bases lying between them. The CDR3 covers 13 residues. The CDR3 coding sequence is TGTGCCAGCAGCTCGTCTCAGCCAGGGGAGCTGTTTTTT. Protein product: CASSSSQPGELFF.

This rearrangement joins TRBV15 to TRBJ2-5; D remains ambiguous. The CDR3 runs 16 residues. V shed 1 base and J shed 0 bases, with 12 bases lying between them. Germline V CDR1 and CDR2: LNHNV, YYDKDF (reference sequence). The CDR3, as DNA: TGTGCCACCAGCAGAGGTGGGTACAGCGACCAAGAGACCCAGTACTTC. This gives the protein CATSRGGYSDQETQYF.

The chain links TRBV6-5 to TRBJ2-7, with 10 bases matching TRBD1. The germline V gene encodes CDR1 MNHEY and CDR2 SVGAGI. With 8 bases clipped from V and 5 bases from J, the junction kept 9 bases outside the gene matches. The CDR3 is made up of 14 amino acids. The CDR3 region is CASGRGDRGNEQYF. In DNA form, the CDR3 reads TGTGCCAGCGGCAGGGGGGACAGGGGAAACGAGCAGTACTTC.

The V gene is TRBV7-8, the J gene TRBJ2-5; 10 bases are a match to TRBD2. The CDR3 has 16 amino acids. Per the germline V gene, CDR1 is SGHVS and CDR2 is FQNEAQ. The V segment lost 5 bases and the J segment 5 bases; nucleotides outside the gene matches: 11. The CDR3 is CASSTLAGGGGETQYF. The DNA of the CDR3 is TGTGCCAGCAGCACCTTAGCGGGAGGAGGGGGGGAGACCCAGTACTTC. The variable domain in full, completed from reference TRBV7-8 and TRBJ2-5, reads GAGVSQSPRYKVAKRGQDVALRCDPISGHVSLFWYQQALGQGPEFLTYFQNEAQLDKSGLPSDRFFAERPEGSVSTLKIQRTQQEDSAVYLCASSTLAGGGGETQYFGPGTRLLVL.

The gene calls are TRBV6-5 and TRBJ2-5, with 7 bases fitting TRBD1. V dropped 6 bases and J dropped 6; count of bases not matched to a gene: 10. This CDR3 is 14 amino acids long. CDR1 is MNHEY and CDR2 is SVGAGI in the germline V gene. CDR3 sequence reads: CASRTGTEGKTQYF. CDR3 in DNA: TGTGCCAGCAGGACCGGGACAGAGGGAAAGACCCAGTACTTC.

The V gene is TRBV9, the J gene TRBJ2-7, with TRBD2 matching 13 bases. The CDR3 contains 16 residues. CDR1 and CDR2 from the germline V gene are SGDLS and YYNGEE. V trimming: 4 bases; J trimming: 2 bases; junction bases outside the gene matches: 6. The CDR3 reads CASSLSGTSGTYEQYF. The CDR3 DNA follows: TGTGCCAGCAGCCTCAGTGGGACTAGCGGGACCTACGAGCAGTACTTC.

J is TRBJ1-2 and V is TRBV5-1, with D possibly TRBD1 on 5 matching bases. Germline V lookup: CDR1 SGHRS, CDR2 YFSETQ. CDR3 length: 17 residues. Trimming pared 1 base from V and 8 bases from J, leaving 24 bases between. CDR3: CASSLIARDLSAEGYTF. For the CDR3, the DNA is TGCGCCAGCAGCTTGATCGCCCGGGACCTTTCAGCGGAAGGCTACACCTTC.

This clone was detected a few times. The chain links TRBV29-1 to TRBJ1-1, with D possibly being TRBD1 (5 bases). Germline CDR1 is SQVTM and CDR2 is ANQGSEA. CDR3 length equals 14 residues. V was trimmed by 3 bases and J by 1 base, leaving 12 bases between them. Here the CDR3 reads CSVEAGRGNTEAFF. The CDR3 coding sequence is TGCAGCGTTGAGGCAGGGCGGGGGAACACTGAAGCTTTCTTT.

The chain links TRBV25-1 to TRBJ2-1, with 7 bases aligning to TRBD2. Germline V gene sequence: CDR1 MGHDK, CDR2 SYGVNS. This CDR3 has 18 amino acids. Trimming took 0 bases from V and 7 from J; bases not matched to a gene: 15. In DNA, the CDR3 is TGTGCCAGCAGTGAATATGGGGGACGGGAGTGGCGGGGGAATGAGCAGTTCTTC. This encodes CASSEYGGREWRGNEQFF.

V usage is TRBV6-5 and J usage is TRBJ2-7, with 7 bases matching TRBD1. The CDR3 contains 14 residues. Germline V gene data show CDR1 as MNHEY and CDR2 as SVGAGI. With V trimmed by 7 bases and J by 3 bases, 9 bases remained unmatched. CDR3 amino acids: CASTSGQRNYEQYF. CDR3 in DNA: TGTGCCAGCACCTCGGGACAGAGAAACTACGAGCAGTACTTC.

The genes are TRBV2 and TRBJ1-1; 7 bases fit TRBD1. CDR3 length: 14 amino acids. Germline V gene sequence: CDR1 SNHLY, CDR2 FYNNEI. J lost 0 bases, V lost 7 bases, and 5 bases had no gene match. For the CDR3, the DNA is TGTGCCAGCAACCGACAGGGACTGAACACTGAAGCTTTCTTT. Its translation is CASNRQGLNTEAFF.

In DNA, the CDR3 is TGTGCCATCAGTGAGCCCGGACTAGCGGGGGCTCAGGCGCAGTTCTTC. Amino acids: CAISEPGLAGAQAQFF. The chain couples TRBV10-3 to TRBJ2-1; 13 nucleotides line up with TRBD2. This CDR3 region has 16 residues. Trimming removed 2 bases from V and 12 bases from J; junction bases left unmatched: 10. Germline V gene lookup returns CDR1 ENHRY and CDR2 SYGVKD.

The V call is TRBV6-5, the J call TRBJ1-2, with D tentatively TRBD1 (6 bases). CDR3 length: 16 amino acids. The V gene's germline CDR1 is MNHEY and CDR2 SVGAGI. V lost 4 bases and J lost 2, with 17 bases in between. In DNA, the CDR3 is TGTGCCAGCAGTTTTCTAGACAGGCCGGTGAACTATGGCTACACCTTC. This translates into CASSFLDRPVNYGYTF.

The CDR3 loop reads CASSGRGGESNQPQHF. CDR3 nucleotides: TGTGCCAGCAGTGGTCGTGGCGGGGAAAGCAATCAGCCCCAGCATTTT. The chain combines TRBV6-1 with TRBJ1-5; no reliable D call. Trimming cost V 4 bases and J 1 base, with 14 bases left between them. The germline V gene encodes CDR1 MNHNS and CDR2 SASEGT. The CDR3 extends over 16 amino acids.

A single count supports this clone. The genes are TRBV5-1 and TRBJ1-2; D is uncertain. Between the trimmed V and J ends, which lost 0 bases and 5 bases, there was a span of 11 bases. Germline V CDR1 and CDR2: SGHRS, YFSETQ. The CDR3 totals 14 residues. CDR3 residues: CASSLAGTEYGYTF. In nucleotides, the CDR3 is TGCGCCAGCAGCTTGGCTGGTACCGAGTATGGCTACACCTTC.

The chain carries TRBV5-4 and TRBJ1-1; unclear D gene. Germline V CDR1 and CDR2: SGHNT, YYREEE (reference sequence). Trimming pared 0 bases from V and 5 bases from J, leaving 11 bases between. The CDR3 extends over 14 amino acids. As DNA, the CDR3 is TGTGCCAGCAGCTTGGGAGGACTCCGAACTGAAGCTTTCTTT. Translation: CASSLGGLRTEAFF.

The chain joins TRBV15 to TRBJ2-7; D not certain. With 3 bases removed from V and 0 bases from J, the gap between germline ends came to 6 bases. This CDR3 is 13 amino acids long. In germline, CDR1 is LNHNV, CDR2 YYDKDF (reference sequence). The CDR3 region has the DNA TGTGCCACCAGCAGGACGGCCTCCTACGAGCAGTACTTC. Translating it yields CATSRTASYEQYF.

This clone occurred a few times. V usage is TRBV5-1 and J usage is TRBJ1-1; D is unresolved. V lost 2 bases to trimming and J lost 3 bases, with 5 bases between them. Per the germline V gene, CDR1 is SGHRS and CDR2 is YFSETQ. This CDR3 has 12 amino acids. The CDR3 coding sequence is TGCGCCAGCAGCTTCGGGGACACTGAAGCTTTCTTT. As protein: CASSFGDTEAFF.

The genes are TRBV6-6 and TRBJ2-7; 8 bases match TRBD2. The ends lost 7 bases at V and 3 bases at J; junction bases unmatched: 11. This CDR3 is 15 amino acids long. Germline V lookup: CDR1 MNHNY, CDR2 SVGAGI (reference sequence). CDR3 protein: CASIKGRGDFYEQYF. The DNA of the CDR3 is TGTGCCAGCATCAAGGGGCGGGGGGACTTCTACGAGCAGTACTTC.

For this clone: Mismatch with germline at one junction end may stem from a read error. The chain has TRBV6-6 and TRBJ1-5; the D is unclear. This CDR3 spans 13 amino acids. The V gene's germline CDR1 is MNHNY and CDR2 SVGAGI (reference sequence). CDR3 amino acids: CASRKLGLEPQHF. The CDR3 coding sequence is TGTGCCAGCAGGAAGCTGGGCCTCGAGCCTCAGCATTTT.

The rearrangement joins TRBV6-4 to TRBJ2-2; 10 positions match TRBD2. V trimming: 6 bases; J trimming: 5 bases; junction bases outside the gene matches: 12. This CDR3 is built from 17 residues. Germline assignment: CDR1 MRHNA and CDR2 SNTAGT. The CDR3 DNA reads as TGTGCCAGCAGCGCTTATCCTAGCGGGAGTGGTACCGGGGAGCTGTTTTTT. Encoded protein: CASSAYPSGSGTGELFF.

The chain combines TRBV10-1 with TRBJ2-1; 9 bases align to TRBD2. Germline CDR1 is WNHNN and CDR2 is SYGVQD (reference sequence). This CDR3 region has 14 residues. V shed 3 bases and J 7 bases; nucleotides not matched to a gene: 4. CDR3 amino acids: CASSESGRWNEQFF. The CDR3 DNA reads as TGCGCCAGCAGTGAAAGCGGGAGGTGGAATGAGCAGTTCTTC.

The chain carries TRBV7-3 and TRBJ2-7, with 7 bases fitting TRBD1. Per germline, CDR1 SGHTA and CDR2 FQGTGA. This CDR3 region has 14 residues. Losses at the gene ends were 6 bases for V and 0 bases for J; bases not matched to a gene: 5. This CDR3 is CASSPDRNSYEQYF. CDR3 nucleotides: TGTGCCAGCAGTCCGGACAGGAACTCCTACGAGCAGTACTTC.

The chain uses TRBV5-4 and TRBJ2-2; 7 positions agree with TRBD1. The junction had 4 bases not matched to a gene; V was cut back by 1 base and J by 1 base. The CDR3 spans 16 residues. From germline, CDR1 is SGHNT and CDR2 YYREEE (reference sequence). The CDR3 here is CASSLKWTGNTGELFF. For the CDR3, the DNA is TGTGCCAGCAGCTTGAAATGGACAGGGAACACCGGGGAGCTGTTTTTT. The full variable domain, in which reference TRBV5-4 and TRBJ2-2 provide the parts outside the CDR3, is ETGVTQSPTHLIKTRGQQVTLRCSSQSGHNTVSWYQQALGQGPQFIFQYYREEENGRGNFPPRFSGLQFPNYSSELNVNALELDDSALYLCASSLKWTGNTGELFFGEGSRLTVL.